This T cell receptor beta chain stems from a study of T cell repertoires in cytomegalovirus infection. Notes on the study in general: HLA-C-restricted CMV clonotypes gave the most frequent clonotype in two of eight donors.

One entry per CDR3 protein, called by TCRdb with MiXCR from the reads. The table shows around 900,000 distinct CDR3 sequences, with roughly 31% occurring only once. The CDR3 totals 14 residues. Per germline, CDR1 MNHEY and CDR2 SVGEGT. The ends were cut back, 2 bases at V and 0 bases at J, with 8 bases in the middle. In the case of this clonotype: Its antigen is not known.

This specimen consisted of cultured CD8+ T cells from PBMCs, obtained from culture after CMV antigen stimulation. This sequence originates from a human donor in good health (CMV status not recorded). Some clones in this sample may be carry-over from other donors' samples. The V and J genes are TRBV6-2 or TRBV6-3 and TRBJ2-7; the D is unclear. CDR3 protein: CASSYETLSYEQYF. The CDR3 region has the DNA TGTGCCAGCAGTTACGAGACACTCTCCTACGAGCAGTACTTC.